A selection of T cell receptor beta chains follows, all from one sample in a study of metastatic and nonmetastatic thyroid tumors. TCRdb reanalyzed the PCR reads via MiXCR. Here the sample spans tens of thousands of clones, around 20% being singletons. The sample was blood. These receptors originate from a female donor with papillary thyroid cancer or a benign thyroid nodule (not recorded which). Some clones in this sample may be carry-over from other donors' samples. Each CDR3 is given without its conserved first and last residue.

v_call: TRBV28
j_call: TRBJ2-7
cdr3_aa: ASSLRAHRTAFSNYEQY

v_call: TRBV28
j_call: TRBJ2-3
cdr3_aa: ASSSSSSGRGTQY

v_call: TRBV6-2/TRBV6-3
j_call: TRBJ1-4
cdr3_aa: ASRLDRGCEKLF

v_call: TRBV6-1
j_call: TRBJ2-7
cdr3_aa: ASSETQEQY

v_call: TRBV28
j_call: TRBJ1-1
cdr3_aa: ASSLGGAGEAF

v_call: TRBV7-9
j_call: TRBJ2-1
cdr3_aa: ASSFRQGANNEQF

v_call: TRBV4-1
j_call: TRBJ1-5
cdr3_aa: ASSQVVAGQPQH

v_call: TRBV9
j_call: TRBJ1-4
cdr3_aa: ASSVSGTGNEKLF

v_call: TRBV9
j_call: TRBJ2-3
cdr3_aa: ASSSVSGTVADTQY

v_call: TRBV4-1
j_call: TRBJ1-5
cdr3_aa: ASSQEHYQPQH

v_call: TRBV7-6
j_call: TRBJ2-7
cdr3_aa: ASSLGLETYEQY

v_call: TRBV18
j_call: TRBJ2-1
cdr3_aa: ASSPSRDRNEQF

v_call: TRBV7-3
j_call: TRBJ2-3
cdr3_aa: ASSPLGGADTQY

v_call: TRBV28
j_call: TRBJ2-6
cdr3_aa: ASSFPGQVPSGANVLT

v_call: TRBV6-5
j_call: TRBJ2-1
cdr3_aa: ASSYSGSGSFEQF

v_call: TRBV13
j_call: TRBJ2-1
cdr3_aa: ASSPFGTNEQF

v_call: TRBV7-3
j_call: TRBJ1-6
cdr3_aa: ASSLQGARSPLH

v_call: TRBV4-3
j_call: TRBJ2-3
cdr3_aa: ASSQAHPGREDTQY

v_call: TRBV30
j_call: TRBJ1-1
cdr3_aa: AWRSGGTEAF

v_call: TRBV5-1
j_call: TRBJ2-5
cdr3_aa: ASSLGLLQETQY

v_call: TRBV7-2
j_call: TRBJ1-3
cdr3_aa: ASSLAFQGATSSGNTIY

v_call: TRBV6-1
j_call: TRBJ2-7
cdr3_aa: ASSELRDTFYEQY

v_call: TRBV10-3
j_call: TRBJ2-7
cdr3_aa: AITGHLAYEQY

v_call: TRBV14
j_call: TRBJ2-1
cdr3_aa: ASSQDRAGEQF

v_call: TRBV20-1
j_call: TRBJ2-7
cdr3_aa: SARGARQTQLGEQY

v_call: TRBV7-9
j_call: TRBJ2-1
cdr3_aa: ASSSGLVGYNEQF

v_call: TRBV4-1
j_call: TRBJ1-3
cdr3_aa: ASSQVASSGNTIY

v_call: TRBV11-3
j_call: TRBJ2-2
cdr3_aa: ASSLGVGHGTGELF

v_call: TRBV12-3/TRBV12-4
j_call: TRBJ2-1
cdr3_aa: ASSRTSGGNEQF

v_call: TRBV20-1
j_call: TRBJ1-2
cdr3_aa: SVSKPGTGGVNYGYT

v_call: TRBV7-2
j_call: TRBJ2-7
cdr3_aa: ASSYPGEGNEQY

v_call: TRBV27
j_call: TRBJ2-1
cdr3_aa: ASRPPGLANEQF

v_call: TRBV20-1
j_call: TRBJ2-3
cdr3_aa: SASSFSDQRSTDTQY

v_call: TRBV19
j_call: TRBJ1-3
cdr3_aa: ASSRTHGNTIY

v_call: TRBV11-1
j_call: TRBJ2-7
cdr3_aa: ASSLGSGSASVEQY

v_call: TRBV7-2
j_call: TRBJ1-5
cdr3_aa: ASSLDFQSHGPQH

v_call: TRBV11-2
j_call: TRBJ2-7
cdr3_aa: ASSLGPGFTYEQY

v_call: TRBV5-4
j_call: TRBJ2-7
cdr3_aa: ASSLEALGFYEQY

v_call: TRBV11-1
j_call: TRBJ1-5
cdr3_aa: ASSVGTGHNQPQH

v_call: TRBV6-2/TRBV6-3
j_call: TRBJ2-6
cdr3_aa: ASSYRAGTARSGANVLT

v_call: TRBV11-2
j_call: TRBJ1-1
cdr3_aa: ASSSRFGGGGTEAF

v_call: TRBV28
j_call: TRBJ2-1
cdr3_aa: AINLHRGVVDNEQF

v_call: TRBV11-2
j_call: TRBJ2-7
cdr3_aa: ASSRQGFQLYEQY

v_call: TRBV5-4
j_call: TRBJ1-5
cdr3_aa: ASSMGGYSNQPQH

v_call: TRBV3-1
j_call: TRBJ2-5
cdr3_aa: AISLRDPGETQY

v_call: TRBV6-6
j_call: TRBJ2-1
cdr3_aa: ASSYLGTGVDEQF

v_call: TRBV6-1
j_call: TRBJ2-3
cdr3_aa: ASSEVGKSDTQY

v_call: TRBV6-2/TRBV6-3
j_call: TRBJ1-1
cdr3_aa: ASSSQGSYTEAF

v_call: TRBV20-1
j_call: TRBJ2-1
cdr3_aa: SASPLAGGYEQF

v_call: TRBV20-1
j_call: TRBJ1-1
cdr3_aa: SARWGPGEAF

v_call: TRBV9
j_call: TRBJ2-3
cdr3_aa: ASSFRQGGDTQY

v_call: TRBV20-1
j_call: TRBJ1-2
cdr3_aa: SAAGLAFSNYGYT

v_call: TRBV28
j_call: TRBJ2-2
cdr3_aa: ANTPRGTPNTGDLF

v_call: TRBV27
j_call: TRBJ1-1
cdr3_aa: ASNGRMNTEAF

v_call: TRBV20-1
j_call: TRBJ2-5
cdr3_aa: SARLERIRETQY

v_call: TRBV5-6
j_call: TRBJ1-1
cdr3_aa: ASGVGQGDTEAF

v_call: TRBV6-2/TRBV6-3
j_call: TRBJ1-5
cdr3_aa: ASSNRGGNQPQH

v_call: TRBV2
j_call: TRBJ2-2
cdr3_aa: ASKGPNTGELF

v_call: TRBV4-1
j_call: TRBJ2-2
cdr3_aa: ASSFSQVTGELF